These T cell receptor beta chains were read from a single sample in a study of vaccination effects on CD4 cells after COVID-19. Assay used: immunoSEQ multiplex PCR; TCRdb lists only in-frame clones, some missing. The top ten hold roughly 9% of the sample, which has roughly 30,000 clones, 65% to 80% seen once. Antigens of these TCRs are unknown. The material sequenced was CD4+ T cells from PBMCs cultured with HCoV-NL63 spike peptides, taken after COVID-19 vaccination. The receptors here all came from a human donor who received a COVID-19 vaccine. CDR3s include the opening cysteine and the closing phenylalanine or tryptophan. D genes are given only for firm matches. A row's size may be missing; if present it is once, few, many or a size class.

v_call	clone_size	d_call	cdr3_length	j_call	cdr3_aa	cdr3_nt
TRBV9	NA	NA	17	TRBJ2-1	CASSVGGNPNIYNEQFF	TGTGCCAGCAGCGTAGGGGGTAACCCAAATATTTACAATGAGCAGTTCTTC
TRBV7-8	NA	NA	13	TRBJ1-2	CASSLRSSGGYTF	TGTGCCAGCAGCTTACGATCTTCGGGGGGCTACACCTTC
TRBV28	few	NA	16	TRBJ2-7	CASSFFSGQGRREQYF	TGTGCCAGCAGTTTTTTTAGTGGGCAGGGGCGGCGCGAGCAGTACTTC
TRBV11-2	few	NA	16	TRBJ2-7	CASSSATTRSSYEQYF	TGTGCCAGCAGCTCCGCAACCACACGGAGCTCCTACGAGCAGTACTTC
TRBV7-2	NA	NA	13	TRBJ1-4	CASSLSRDKSPFF	TGTGCCAGCAGCCTGTCCAGGGATAAATCCCCGTTTTTT
TRBV19	NA	NA	16	TRBJ1-1	CASSIGGGWGNTEAFF	TGTGCCAGTAGTATAGGCGGGGGCTGGGGAAACACTGAAGCTTTCTTT
TRBV5-1	NA	NA	13	TRBJ2-7	CASSLAVTYEQYF	TGCGCCAGCAGCTTGGCAGTGACCTACGAGCAGTACTTC
TRBV9	medium-sized	NA	16	TRBJ2-5	CASSDITGNQRETQYF	TGTGCCAGCAGCGACATAACAGGGAATCAGAGGGAGACCCAGTACTTC
TRBV6-5	NA	NA	14	TRBJ2-1	CASSRTGSYNEQFF	TGTGCCAGCAGCCGAACAGGGTCCTACAATGAGCAGTTCTTC
TRBV12-3/TRBV12-4	NA	NA	13	TRBJ1-1	CASSWQLNTEAFF	TGTGCCAGCAGTTGGCAATTGAACACTGAAGCTTTCTTT